This section outlines one T cell receptor (beta chain) sequence together with its context. The PCR had 60 Vbeta and 13 Jbeta primers. Sequenced by immunoSEQ multiplex PCR; TCRdb stores in-frame clones only, minus some. The data contain about 200,000 clones, roughly 80% of them singletons. The sample is drawn from a study of cytomegalovirus exposure and HLA in healthy donors. V lost 1 base and J 2 bases, leaving 12 bases between the germline ends. Germline V gene data show CDR1 as SEHNR and CDR2 as FQNEAQ (reference sequence). The CDR3 has 16 amino acids. The chain carries TRBV7-9 and TRBJ1-5, with D possibly being TRBD1 (6 bases). The sequence came from a woman between 18 and 29 years old in good health and CMV-seronegative. The sample consisted of PBMCs. The CDR3 nucleotides read TGTGCCAGCAGCTTAGAAGAGGGGGTTGGCAATCAGCCCCAGCATTTT. This encodes CASSLEEGVGNQPQHF.